These 12 T cell receptor beta chains were sequenced from one sample in a study of shared clonotypes between healthy human individuals. Produced via immunoSEQ multiplex PCR; TCRdb's table is partial and in-frame only. The sample comprises hundreds of thousands of clones, around 80% of which are singletons, and about 12% rests with the top ten. The sequenced material came from PBMCs. The receptors come from a woman aged 35 to 49 in good health. Some clones in this sample may be carry-over from other donors' samples.

This clone appeared many times. This chain uses TRBV7-2 with TRBJ2-3, with a tentative D call TRBD2 (5 bases). Germline V gene sequence: CDR1 SGHTA, CDR2 FQGNSA. This CDR3 region has 14 residues. V was trimmed by 4 bases and J by 2 bases, leaving 10 bases between them. The CDR3 bases are TGTGCCAGCAGCTCGGACGGGAACACAGATACGCAGTATTTT. This encodes CASSSDGNTDTQYF.

The J gene is TRBJ2-7, the V gene TRBV15; possibly TRBD2 for D (6 bases). CDR3 length: 14 residues. Trimming shortened V by 1 base and J by 2 bases, and 9 bases separated the two germline ends. Per the germline V gene, CDR1 is LNHNV and CDR2 is YYDKDF (reference sequence). CDR3 residues: CATSRVAGTYEQYF. The CDR3 nucleotides read TGTGCCACCAGCAGAGTGGCGGGGACCTACGAGCAGTACTTC.

This clone has a handful of counts. V usage is TRBV2 and J usage is TRBJ2-3, with 12 bases identical to TRBD2. J lost 5 bases, V lost 11 bases, and 8 bases had no gene match. This CDR3 comprises 14 residues. The germline CDR1 and CDR2 sequences are SNHLY and FYNNEI. The CDR3 sequence is CAGLPGLAGDTQYF. The CDR3 DNA follows: TGTGCCGGTCTACCGGGACTAGCGGGAGATACGCAGTATTTT. Variable domain in full (rest from reference TRBV2 and TRBJ2-3): EPEVTQTPSHQVTQMGQEVILRCVPISNHLYFYWYRQILGQKVEFLVSFYNNEISEKSEIFDDQFSVERPDGSNFTLKIRSTKLEDSAMYFCAGLPGLAGDTQYFGPGTRLTVL.

The chain links TRBV7-9 to TRBJ2-7; D not resolved. The CDR3 is 14 amino acids. V lost 2 bases and J lost 2, with 10 bases in between. Germline V gene lookup returns CDR1 SEHNR and CDR2 FQNEAQ (reference sequence). The CDR3 bases are TGTGCCAGCAGCTTATTACCGGCCACCTACGAGCAGTACTTC. Its translation: CASSLLPATYEQYF.

The table lists this clone with a count of one. The chain carries TRBV2 and TRBJ2-7; D tentatively reads TRBD1 or TRBD2 (6 bases each). There are 14 residues in the CDR3. V was cut by 8 bases and J by 3 bases, with 17 bases left in between. Germline V gene sequence: CDR1 SNHLY, CDR2 FYNNEI. CDR3 in amino acids: CASQKGGLDYEQYF. In DNA form, the CDR3 reads TGTGCCAGCCAAAAGGGGGGACTCGACTACGAGCAGTACTTC.

The J gene is TRBJ2-7, the V gene TRBV30; possible D gene TRBD1, 5 bases. In germline, CDR1 is GTSNPN, CDR2 SVGIG (reference sequence). The CDR3 consists of 12 residues. Trimming pared 0 bases from V and 5 bases from J, leaving 8 bases between. The CDR3 protein is CAWSVQGDEQYF. DNA for the CDR3: TGTGCCTGGAGTGTCCAGGGCGACGAGCAGTACTTC.

The rearrangement links TRBV18 to TRBJ2-7; D tentatively fits TRBD1 or TRBD2 (5 bases each). The germline V gene encodes CDR1 KGHSH and CDR2 LQKENI. V lost 5 bases to trimming and J lost 6 bases, with 14 bases between them. The CDR3 extends over 13 amino acids. CDR3 amino acids: CASSGGPSGEQYF. CDR3 coding DNA: TGTGCCAGCTCAGGGGGACCCTCCGGCGAGCAGTACTTC.

This rearrangement joins TRBV19 to TRBJ2-3; either TRBD1 or TRBD2 may supply D (5 bases each). V was trimmed by 6 bases and J by 2 bases, leaving 15 bases between them. The CDR3 runs 15 residues. Germline V gene sequence: CDR1 LNHDA, CDR2 SQIVND (reference sequence). The CDR3 spells CASSPSGTYTDTQYF. The DNA for the CDR3 is TGTGCCAGTAGCCCTTCCGGGACCTACACAGATACGCAGTATTTT.

This clone was detected a few times. The chain joins TRBV9 to TRBJ2-7; D is uncertain. Per germline, CDR1 SGDLS and CDR2 YYNGEE. The ends were cut back, 0 bases at V and 3 bases at J, with 10 bases in the middle. CDR3 length: 14 amino acids. The CDR3 bases are TGTGCCAGCAGCGTAGGGGTCAGAAACTACGAGCAGTACTTC. Translated, it gives CASSVGVRNYEQYF.

The J gene is TRBJ2-3, the V gene TRBV2; tentatively, D is TRBD2 (5 bases). The germline V and J ends were trimmed by 7 bases and 1 base, with 18 bases remaining between them. Germline assignment: CDR1 SNHLY and CDR2 FYNNEI. This CDR3 has 16 residues. The CDR3, as DNA: TGTGCCAGCACCCAAACAAGGACTCCAGGCACAGATACGCAGTATTTT. Translated, it gives CASTQTRTPGTDTQYF.

The rearrangement links TRBV19 to TRBJ2-7; 7 bases are a match to TRBD2. The CDR3 consists of 13 residues. V was pared by 7 bases and J by 6 bases, with 9 bases of the junction left unmatched. Germline V gene sequence: CDR1 LNHDA, CDR2 SQIVND (reference sequence). CDR3 sequence: CASINTGGSEQYF. The CDR3 DNA reads as TGTGCCAGTATCAACACGGGAGGTTCCGAGCAGTACTTC. The entire variable domain, with the rest obtained from reference TRBV19 and TRBJ2-7, is as follows: DGGITQSPKYLFRKEGQNVTLSCEQNLNHDAMYWYRQDPGQGLRLIYYSQIVNDFQKGDIAEGYSVSREKKESFPLTVTSAQKNPTAFYLCASINTGGSEQYFGPGTRLTVT.

The J gene is TRBJ2-1, the V gene TRBV5-1; tentatively, D is TRBD2 (6 bases). V lost 0 bases and J 8 bases, leaving 15 bases between the germline ends. CDR3 size: 15 residues. Germline CDR1 reads SGHRS; CDR2 reads YFSETQ. The CDR3 loop reads CASSLALTSMYEQFF. In DNA form, the CDR3 reads TGCGCCAGCAGCTTGGCCCTAACTAGCATGTATGAGCAGTTCTTC. Together with reference TRBV5-1 and TRBJ2-1, the CDR3 gives the full variable domain: KAGVTQTPRYLIKTRGQQVTLSCSPISGHRSVSWYQQTPGQGLQFLFEYFSETQRNKGNFPGRFSGRQFSNSRSEMNVSTLELGDSALYLCASSLALTSMYEQFFGPGTRLTVL.